The 16 T cell receptor beta chains below all came from one sample that was sequenced in a study of blood T cell repertoires in COVID-19. Assay used: immunoSEQ multiplex PCR; TCRdb lists only in-frame clones, some missing. This table holds around 160,000 clones, 84% found once. Sequenced: PBMCs or T cells enriched from blood (not recorded which). These receptors all stem from a woman between 50 and 59 years old who had been exposed to COVID-19.

The sample holds one count of this clone. V usage is TRBV4-1 and J usage is TRBJ1-6; 7 bases align to TRBD1. Germline CDR1 is MGHRA and CDR2 is YSYEKL. V shed 6 bases, J shed 7 bases, and the junction held 9 bases outside the gene matches. The CDR3 loop spans 15 amino acids. The DNA for the CDR3 is TGCGCCAGCAGTGGATACGGCAGGGGGAATTCACCCCTCCACTTT. Encoded protein: CASSGYGRGNSPLHF.

V is TRBV6-2 or TRBV6-3 and J is TRBJ1-5; 7 bases agree with TRBD1. V shed 6 bases and J 0 bases; nucleotides not matched to a gene: 8. This CDR3 is 16 amino acids long. Germline loops: CDR1 MNHEY, CDR2 SVGEGT. The CDR3 DNA is TGTGCCAGCAGCCAACCGGGACAGTATAGCAATCAGCCCCAGCATTTT. This translates into CASSQPGQYSNQPQHF.

Only one count was recorded for this clone. The junction shows a germline mismatch at one end, possibly a read error. This chain links TRBV12-3 or TRBV12-4 with TRBJ2-1; TRBD2 matches 9 bases. This CDR3 contains 12 residues. The CDR3 DNA follows: TGTGCCAGCAGTTTAGCAGGGACTAGCCGCCTCTTC. Translation gives CASSLAGTSRLF.

J is TRBJ2-2 and V is TRBV27; D is possibly TRBD2 (6 bases). This CDR3 has 16 residues. Germline lookup yields CDR1 MNHEY and CDR2 SMNVEV (reference sequence). V lost 5 bases to trimming and J lost 3 bases, with 16 bases between them. CDR3 protein: CASSPIRGLDTGELFF. The CDR3 DNA is TGTGCCAGCAGTCCCATCCGGGGGTTGGACACCGGGGAGCTGTTTTTT.

The chain links TRBV19 to TRBJ1-6; D is possibly TRBD1 (5 bases). V was trimmed by 6 bases and J by 13 bases, leaving 10 bases between them. Per germline, CDR1 LNHDA and CDR2 SQIVND (reference sequence). The CDR3 runs to 11 residues. The DNA of the CDR3 is TGTGCCAGTAGGGGGGGGTTGCCCCTCCACTTT. It translates to CASRGGLPLHF. The full variable domain, in which reference TRBV19 and TRBJ1-6 provide the parts outside the CDR3, is DGGITQSPKYLFRKEGQNVTLSCEQNLNHDAMYWYRQDPGQGLRLIYYSQIVNDFQKGDIAEGYSVSREKKESFPLTVTSAQKNPTAFYLCASRGGLPLHFGNGTRLTVT.

This chain uses TRBV6-5 with TRBJ1-1; TRBD1 agrees at 9 bases. From germline, CDR1 is MNHEY and CDR2 SVGAGI. After removal of 6 bases from V and 1 base from J, the junction contained 3 bases not matched to a gene. CDR3 length: 14 amino acids. The CDR3 is CASSLGQGNTEAFF. CDR3 DNA: TGTGCCAGCAGCCTGGGACAGGGGAACACTGAAGCTTTCTTT.

The chain carries TRBV6-6 and TRBJ1-1, with D unclear. The CDR3 spans 12 residues. Germline V CDR1 and CDR2: MNHNY, SVGAGI (reference sequence). The V and J ends lost 2 bases and 7 bases respectively, with 8 bases between them. The DNA of the CDR3 is TGTGCCAGCAGTTACCCCCCGGGTGAAGCTTTCTTT. Translation: CASSYPPGEAFF.

The rearrangement links TRBV4-3 to TRBJ2-1; 7 positions match TRBD2. The germline gives CDR1 LGHNA, CDR2 YSLEER. The CDR3 loop spans 15 amino acids. V shed 0 bases, J shed 7 bases, and the junction held 6 bases outside the gene matches. The CDR3 reads CASSQDGGFGNEQFF. CDR3 nucleotide sequence: TGCGCCAGCAGCCAAGACGGGGGGTTCGGGAATGAGCAGTTCTTC.

This chain connects TRBV11-3 to TRBJ2-5; 8 nucleotides agree with TRBD2. The germline V gene has CDR1 SGHNT and CDR2 YENEEA. The CDR3 is 14 residues long. The V gene end was trimmed by 5 bases and the J gene end by 4 bases; junction bases not matched to a gene: 6. CDR3: CASSRGGQGETQYF. The CDR3, as DNA: TGTGCCAGCAGCCGCGGGGGGCAAGGAGAGACCCAGTACTTC.

The chain employs TRBV6-4 and TRBJ2-2; 7 bases match TRBD2. This CDR3 has 17 amino acids. The germline CDR1 and CDR2 sequences are MRHNA and SNTAGT. Losses at the gene ends were 5 bases for V and 0 bases for J; bases not matched to a gene: 9. DNA of the CDR3: TGTGCCAGCAGTTTCCGAGCGGGAAGCCCGAACACCGGGGAGCTGTTTTTT. It yields the protein CASSFRAGSPNTGELFF.

V is TRBV29-1 and J is TRBJ2-3, with D possibly TRBD1 on 6 matching bases. The ends were cut back, 4 bases at V and 5 bases at J, with 16 bases in the middle. The CDR3 totals 14 residues. Germline V gene lookup returns CDR1 SQVTM and CDR2 ANQGSEA. CDR3 amino acids: CSVGKGVDRDTQYF. For the CDR3, the DNA is TGCAGCGTTGGTAAGGGGGTTGATAGAGATACGCAGTATTTT.

This rearrangement joins TRBV19 to TRBJ2-2, with D perhaps TRBD1 (6 bases). The CDR3 is made up of 15 amino acids. V lost 3 bases and J lost 2, with 10 bases in between. The germline V gene encodes CDR1 LNHDA and CDR2 SQIVND (reference sequence). The chain's CDR3 is CASSIAQGNTGELFF. DNA for the CDR3: TGTGCCAGTAGTATTGCACAGGGTAACACCGGGGAGCTGTTTTTT.

This chain uses TRBV23-1 with TRBJ1-1, with 7 bases that match TRBD1. TRBV23-1 is identified as an open reading frame with a role that is uncertain. Trimming cost V 7 bases and J 4 bases; bases outside gene matches: 30. The CDR3 loop spans 21 amino acids. In DNA, the CDR3 is TGCGCCAGCACCCCTAGCCCAAGCTTACAGGGGAGGAAGGTCAGATGCACTGAAGCTTTCTTT. The encoded protein is CASTPSPSLQGRKVRCTEAFF.

The chain uses TRBV9 and TRBJ2-5, with 12 bases lining up with TRBD2. CDR3 length equals 15 residues. After removal of 2 bases from V and 5 bases from J, the junction contained 4 bases not matched to a gene. Germline assignment: CDR1 SGDLS and CDR2 YYNGEE. The CDR3 region has the DNA TGTGCCAGCAGCGTTTCTAGCGGGGGGGCGGAGACCCAGTACTTC. It yields the protein CASSVSSGGAETQYF.

The rearrangement uses TRBV19 and TRBJ2-1; D is perhaps TRBD2 (5 bases). Germline assignment: CDR1 LNHDA and CDR2 SQIVND (reference sequence). Trimming removed 3 bases from V and 0 bases from J, with 6 bases in between. The CDR3 runs to 14 residues. Written as DNA, the CDR3 is TGTGCCAGTAGTATGGGGAGCTCCTACAATGAGCAGTTCTTC. Its protein product is CASSMGSSYNEQFF. Full variable domain (missing parts from reference TRBV19 and TRBJ2-1): DGGITQSPKYLFRKEGQNVTLSCEQNLNHDAMYWYRQDPGQGLRLIYYSQIVNDFQKGDIAEGYSVSREKKESFPLTVTSAQKNPTAFYLCASSMGSSYNEQFFGPGTRLTVL.

The V call is TRBV14, the J call TRBJ2-7; 7 nucleotides match TRBD1. The CDR3 has 15 residues. Unmatched junction bases numbered 11, after V lost 3 bases and J lost 6 bases. Germline values: CDR1 SGHDN, CDR2 FVKESK. The CDR3 here is CASSQETGFSSEQYF. For the CDR3, the DNA is TGTGCCAGCAGCCAGGAGACAGGGTTCTCTTCCGAGCAGTACTTC.